A single sample gave rise to the 8 T cell receptor beta chains below, sequenced in a study of cytomegalovirus exposure and HLA in healthy donors. The PCR used 60 Vbeta and 13 Jbeta primers. Measured with immunoSEQ multiplex PCR; TCRdb has only the in-frame clones, and not every one. The profile covers 150,000 to 200,000 clones, with about 13% appearing a single time and more than 7% taken by the ten largest. The sequenced sample was PBMCs. These TCRs come from a man aged 45 to 65 in good health and CMV-seropositive.

This clone was counted a few times. The chain is built from TRBV6-6 and TRBJ1-4; 7 bases are shared with TRBD1. This CDR3 region has 15 residues. CDR1 and CDR2 from the germline V gene are MNHNY and SVGAGI (reference sequence). V gave up 7 bases and J gave up 4 bases; unmatched junction bases: 9. The CDR3 loop reads CASTQGAGGNEKLFF. The CDR3 bases are TGTGCCAGCACCCAAGGGGCAGGGGGTAATGAAAAACTGTTTTTT.

This clone was seen more than once but under ten times. The chain carries TRBV5-8 and TRBJ1-4; 7 positions agree with TRBD1. In germline, CDR1 is SGHTS, CDR2 YDEGEE. V lost 3 bases to trimming and J lost 2 bases; unmatched junction nucleotides: 7. The CDR3 covers 16 residues. CDR3 region: CASSSGTGVTNEKLFF. The CDR3 DNA reads as TGTGCCAGCAGCTCGGGAACAGGGGTTACTAATGAAAAACTGTTTTTT.

The rearrangement joins TRBV6-5 to TRBJ2-5; D might be TRBD2 (6 bases). Deletions cut 2 bases from V and 7 bases from J, with 20 bases between. Germline V gene data show CDR1 as MNHEY and CDR2 as SVGAGI. This CDR3 has 16 amino acids. This CDR3 reads CASSYTTLAGEATQYF. The CDR3 region has the DNA TGTGCCAGCAGTTACACGACACTAGCCGGGGAAGCGACCCAGTACTTC.

This clone was counted between two and nine times. This chain connects TRBV4-1 to TRBJ1-6; the match to TRBD1 covers 7 bases. With V trimmed by 4 bases and J by 13 bases, 19 bases remained unmatched. Per germline, CDR1 MGHRA and CDR2 YSYEKL. CDR3 length equals 17 residues. In DNA, the CDR3 is TGCGCCAGCAGCCTTAGCCCTGGGACAGTCGGTTATGAGCCCCTCCACTTT. Its protein product is CASSLSPGTVGYEPLHF.

In this sample, this clone turned up a few times. This sequence joins TRBV5-6 and TRBJ1-2; a weak D match, TRBD1 (6 bases). V dropped 4 bases and J dropped 0 bases, with 13 bases sitting between them. Germline V gene lookup returns CDR1 SGHDT and CDR2 YYEEEE. The CDR3 has 15 residues. This CDR3 is CASSDRTAANYGYTF. The DNA for the CDR3 is TGTGCCAGCAGCGACCGGACAGCGGCTAACTATGGCTACACCTTC.

The sample holds a few counts of this clone. This chain uses TRBV6-6 with TRBJ2-3; tentative D call: TRBD1 (5 bases). Germline assignment: CDR1 MNHNY and CDR2 SVGAGI (reference sequence). The CDR3 is 15 residues long. The V end lost 6 bases, the J end lost 2 bases, and 15 bases lay between the germline ends. The CDR3: CASRLGLVVTDTQYF. DNA of the CDR3: TGTGCCAGCAGGTTGGGGCTTGTTGTCACAGATACGCAGTATTTT.

V and J are TRBV6-1 and TRBJ1-2, with TRBD1 as a possible D gene (5 bases). The CDR3 is made up of 11 amino acids. Deletions cut 3 bases from V and 7 bases from J, with 6 bases between. Per the germline V gene, CDR1 is MNHNS and CDR2 is SASEGT. The CDR3 DNA is TGTGCCAGCAGTGAGGGGGGTGGCTACACCTTC. Translated: CASSEGGGYTF.

This clone was detected only once. The chain is built from TRBV6-5 and TRBJ2-1; a possible D gene is TRBD1 (5 bases). V was clipped by 2 bases and J by 9 bases, with 11 bases between them. This CDR3 is 13 amino acids long. Germline CDR1 is MNHEY and CDR2 is SVGAGI. The CDR3 nucleotides are TGTGCCAGCAGTTACAGGGGAAAAGGTGAGCAGTTCTTC. Translated: CASSYRGKGEQFF.